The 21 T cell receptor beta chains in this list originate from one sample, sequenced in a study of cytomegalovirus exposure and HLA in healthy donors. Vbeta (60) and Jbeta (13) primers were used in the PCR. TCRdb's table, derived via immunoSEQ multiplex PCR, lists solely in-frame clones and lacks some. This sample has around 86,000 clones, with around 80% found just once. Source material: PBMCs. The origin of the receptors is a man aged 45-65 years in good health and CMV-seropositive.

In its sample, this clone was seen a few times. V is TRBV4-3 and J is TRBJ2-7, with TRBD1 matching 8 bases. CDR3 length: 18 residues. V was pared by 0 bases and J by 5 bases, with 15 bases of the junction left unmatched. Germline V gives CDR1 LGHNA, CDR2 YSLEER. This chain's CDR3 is CASSQDARTGMSRHEQYF. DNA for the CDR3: TGCGCCAGCAGCCAAGATGCCCGGACAGGGATGAGTCGCCACGAGCAGTACTTC.

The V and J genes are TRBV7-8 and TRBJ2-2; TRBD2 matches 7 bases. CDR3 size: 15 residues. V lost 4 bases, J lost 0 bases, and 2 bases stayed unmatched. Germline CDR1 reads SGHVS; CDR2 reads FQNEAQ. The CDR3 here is CASSSLASNTGELFF. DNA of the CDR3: TGTGCCAGCAGCTCACTAGCGTCGAACACCGGGGAGCTGTTTTTT.

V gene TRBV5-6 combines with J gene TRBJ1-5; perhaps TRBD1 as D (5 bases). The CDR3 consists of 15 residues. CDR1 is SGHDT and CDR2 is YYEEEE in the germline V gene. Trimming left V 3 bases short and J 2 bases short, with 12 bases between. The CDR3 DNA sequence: TGTGCCAGCAGCTCCAGCAGGGTCGGCAATCAGCCCCAGCATTTT. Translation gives CASSSSRVGNQPQHF.

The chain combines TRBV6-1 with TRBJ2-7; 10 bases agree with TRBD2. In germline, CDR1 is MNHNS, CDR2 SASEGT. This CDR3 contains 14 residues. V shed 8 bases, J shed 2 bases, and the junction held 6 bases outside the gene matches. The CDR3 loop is CASGLAGGPYEQYF. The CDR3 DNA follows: TGTGCCAGCGGTTTAGCGGGAGGCCCCTACGAGCAGTACTTC.

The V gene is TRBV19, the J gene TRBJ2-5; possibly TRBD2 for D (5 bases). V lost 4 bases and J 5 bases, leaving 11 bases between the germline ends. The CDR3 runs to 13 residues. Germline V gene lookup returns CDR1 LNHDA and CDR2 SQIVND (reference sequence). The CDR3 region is CASSTAGWETQYF. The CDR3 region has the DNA TGTGCCAGTAGTACGGCGGGTTGGGAGACCCAGTACTTC. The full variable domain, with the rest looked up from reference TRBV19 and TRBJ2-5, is DGGITQSPKYLFRKEGQNVTLSCEQNLNHDAMYWYRQDPGQGLRLIYYSQIVNDFQKGDIAEGYSVSREKKESFPLTVTSAQKNPTAFYLCASSTAGWETQYFGPGTRLLVL.

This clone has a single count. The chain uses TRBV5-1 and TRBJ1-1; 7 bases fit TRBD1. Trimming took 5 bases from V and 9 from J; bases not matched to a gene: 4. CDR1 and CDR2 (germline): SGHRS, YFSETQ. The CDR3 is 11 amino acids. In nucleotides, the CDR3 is TGCGCCAGCAGACGACAGGGACAAGCTTTCTTT. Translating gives CASRRQGQAFF. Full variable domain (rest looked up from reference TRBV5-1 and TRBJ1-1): KAGVTQTPRYLIKTRGQQVTLSCSPISGHRSVSWYQQTPGQGLQFLFEYFSETQRNKGNFPGRFSGRQFSNSRSEMNVSTLELGDSALYLCASRRQGQAFFGQGTRLTVV.

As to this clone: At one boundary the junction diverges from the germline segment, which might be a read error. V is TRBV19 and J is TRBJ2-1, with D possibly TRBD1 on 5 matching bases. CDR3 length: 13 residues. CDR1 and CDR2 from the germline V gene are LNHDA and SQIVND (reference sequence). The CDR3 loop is CASSWGSHNEQFF. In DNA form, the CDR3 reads TGTGCCAGTAGTTGGGGCTCCCACAATGAGCAGTTCTTC.

CDR3 region: CASTLTFRQGEAGELFF. For the CDR3, the DNA is TGCGCCAGCACCCTGACTTTCCGACAGGGGGAGGCCGGGGAGCTGTTTTTT. The V and J genes are TRBV5-1 and TRBJ2-2, with 9 bases fitting TRBD1. J was trimmed by 6 bases and V by 6 bases; bases with no gene match: 15. CDR1 and CDR2 from the germline V gene are SGHRS and YFSETQ. CDR3 length: 17 amino acids.

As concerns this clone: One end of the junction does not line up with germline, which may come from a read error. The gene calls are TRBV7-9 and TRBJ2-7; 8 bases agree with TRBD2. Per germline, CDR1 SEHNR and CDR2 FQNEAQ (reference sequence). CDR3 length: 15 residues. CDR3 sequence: CSSSHTSGFSYEQYF. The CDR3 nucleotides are TGTTCCAGCAGCCACACTAGCGGCTTCTCCTACGAGCAGTACTTC.

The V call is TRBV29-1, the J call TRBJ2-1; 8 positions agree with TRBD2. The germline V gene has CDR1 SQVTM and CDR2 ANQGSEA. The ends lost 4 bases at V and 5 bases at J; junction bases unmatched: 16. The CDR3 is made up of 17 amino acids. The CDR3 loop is CSVAGGVLAGINNEQFF. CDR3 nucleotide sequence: TGCAGCGTTGCGGGAGGGGTTCTAGCGGGTATAAACAATGAGCAGTTCTTC.

The CDR3, as DNA: TGCGCCAGCAGCCAAGATCAGGGTGGCACCGGGGAGCTGTTTTTT. Amino acid sequence: CASSQDQGGTGELFF. The chain combines TRBV4-1 with TRBJ2-2, with a possible D match to TRBD1 (5 bases). V lost 0 bases to trimming and J lost 4 bases, with 9 bases between them. The CDR3 extends over 15 amino acids. CDR1 and CDR2 from the germline V gene are MGHRA and YSYEKL.

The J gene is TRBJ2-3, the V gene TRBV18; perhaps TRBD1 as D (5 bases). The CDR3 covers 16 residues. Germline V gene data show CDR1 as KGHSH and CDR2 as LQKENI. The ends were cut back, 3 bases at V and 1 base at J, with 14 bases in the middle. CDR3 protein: CASSPGGAGRTDTQYF. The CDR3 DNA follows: TGTGCCAGCTCACCGGGTGGGGCAGGACGCACAGATACGCAGTATTTT.

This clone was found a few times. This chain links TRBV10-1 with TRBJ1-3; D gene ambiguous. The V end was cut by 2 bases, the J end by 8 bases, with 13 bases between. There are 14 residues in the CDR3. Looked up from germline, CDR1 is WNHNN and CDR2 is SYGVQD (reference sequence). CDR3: CASSERPEGDTIYF. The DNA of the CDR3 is TGCGCCAGCAGTGAGAGGCCGGAGGGAGACACCATATATTTT.

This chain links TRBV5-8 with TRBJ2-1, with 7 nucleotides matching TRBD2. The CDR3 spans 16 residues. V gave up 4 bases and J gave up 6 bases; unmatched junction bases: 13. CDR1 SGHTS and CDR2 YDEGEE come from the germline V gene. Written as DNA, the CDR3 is TGTGCCAGCAGCCCTCGGGTAGCGGGTGGAGGCAATGAGCAGTTCTTC. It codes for CASSPRVAGGGNEQFF.

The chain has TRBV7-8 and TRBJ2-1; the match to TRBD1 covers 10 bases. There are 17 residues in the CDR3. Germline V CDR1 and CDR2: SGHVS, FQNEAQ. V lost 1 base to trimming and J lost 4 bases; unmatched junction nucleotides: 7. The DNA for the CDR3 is TGTGCCAGCAGCTTAGGTCAGCCGGGACAGGGGTACAATGAGCAGTTCTTC. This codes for CASSLGQPGQGYNEQFF.

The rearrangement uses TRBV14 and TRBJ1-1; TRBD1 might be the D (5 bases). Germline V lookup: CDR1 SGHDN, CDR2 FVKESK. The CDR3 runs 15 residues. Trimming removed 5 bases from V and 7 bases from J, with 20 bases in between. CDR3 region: CASSSARGLGYEAFF. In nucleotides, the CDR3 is TGTGCCAGCAGCTCGGCAAGGGGACTCGGGTATGAAGCTTTCTTT.

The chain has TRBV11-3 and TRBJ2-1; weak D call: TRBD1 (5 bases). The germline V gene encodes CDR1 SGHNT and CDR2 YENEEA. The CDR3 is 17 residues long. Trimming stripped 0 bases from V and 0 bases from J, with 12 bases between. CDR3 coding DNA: TGTGCCAGCAGCTTAGATCTAGGGGATAGCTCCTACAATGAGCAGTTCTTC. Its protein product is CASSLDLGDSSYNEQFF. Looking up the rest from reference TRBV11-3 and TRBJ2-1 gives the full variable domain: EAGVVQSPRYKIIEKKQPVAFWCNPISGHNTLYWYLQNLGQGPELLIRYENEEAVDDSQLPKDRFSAERLKGVDSTLKIQPAELGDSAVYLCASSLDLGDSSYNEQFFGPGTRLTVL.

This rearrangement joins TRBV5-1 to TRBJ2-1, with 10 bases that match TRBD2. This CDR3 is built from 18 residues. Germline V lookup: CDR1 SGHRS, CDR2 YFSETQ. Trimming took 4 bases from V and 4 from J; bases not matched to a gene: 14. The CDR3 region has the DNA TGCGCCAGCAGCGGGCGGACTAGCGGAGGGAGGGGTTACAATGAGCAGTTCTTC. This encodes CASSGRTSGGRGYNEQFF.

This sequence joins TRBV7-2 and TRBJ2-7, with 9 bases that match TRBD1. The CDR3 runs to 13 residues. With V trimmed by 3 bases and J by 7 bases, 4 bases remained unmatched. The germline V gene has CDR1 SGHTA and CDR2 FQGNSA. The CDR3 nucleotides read TGTGCCAGCAGCTTTGGACAGGGGTGGGAGCAGTACTTC. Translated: CASSFGQGWEQYF.

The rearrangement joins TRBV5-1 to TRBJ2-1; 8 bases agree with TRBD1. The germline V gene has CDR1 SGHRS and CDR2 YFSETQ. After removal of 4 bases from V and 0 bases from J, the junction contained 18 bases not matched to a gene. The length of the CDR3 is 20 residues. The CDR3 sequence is CASSGVGAGGSQSSYNEQFF. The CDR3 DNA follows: TGCGCCAGCAGCGGGGTTGGGGCAGGGGGCAGCCAAAGCTCCTACAATGAGCAGTTCTTC.

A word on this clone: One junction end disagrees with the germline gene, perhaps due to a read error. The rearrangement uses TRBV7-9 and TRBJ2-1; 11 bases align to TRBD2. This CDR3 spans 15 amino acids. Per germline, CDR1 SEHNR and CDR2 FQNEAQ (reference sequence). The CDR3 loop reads CSSSLVTSGSFEQFF. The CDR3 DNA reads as TGTTCCAGCAGCTTAGTCACTAGCGGGAGTTTTGAGCAGTTCTTC.